The sequence of this T cell receptor beta chain was determined in a study of PD-L1 blockade in urothelial cancer. In the study overall: Blood was analyzed 3 weeks (second dose) and 6 weeks after treatment start. Across blood samples, T cells had a median count of approximately 130,000.

The assay was immunoSEQ multiplex PCR, and TCRdb's table has in-frame clones only and misses some. The repertoire holds approximately 100,000 clones, with about 85% as singletons. Study findings and constraints: Patients with below-median pretreatment blood clonality survived longer.

Comment on this clone: Its antigen is as yet unknown.

The CDR3 is 14 residues long. Germline-derived CDR1 and CDR2 are LNHDA and SQIVND (reference sequence). Trimming removed 2 bases from V and 2 bases from J, with 10 bases in between. This rearrangement joins TRBV19 to TRBJ2-7; D uncertain. The sequenced sample was PBMCs, obtained around atezolizumab (anti-PD-L1) treatment. The origin of this receptor is a man in his fifties with urothelial cancer. CDR3 region: CASSISLGPYEQYF. Written as DNA, the CDR3 is TGTGCCAGTAGTATATCTCTGGGCCCCTACGAGCAGTACTTC.